This entry is about one T cell receptor (beta chain). Its target is not known. These data originate in a study of PD-1 blockade in mismatch repair-deficient tumors. Overall study context: Patients had about a dozen mismatch repair-deficient cancer types, all previously treated and progressing. Study findings and constraints: After pembrolizumab, tumor-resident clones rose rapidly, then generally contracted before radiologic responses.

Data came from immunoSEQ multiplex PCR; TCRdb stores just in-frame clones and leaves some out. This sample has 30,000 to 35,000 clones, with approximately 80% found just once. Every patient had mismatch repair deficiency by PCR or immunohistochemistry. TCRs were sequenced from a few patients responding to pembrolizumab. The material was PBMCs, obtained less than 7 weeks after starting pembrolizumab. The receptor comes from an adult with mismatch repair-deficient cancer.

The CDR3 loop reads CASSQLAGPPDTQYF. CDR3 in DNA: TGTGCCAGCAGCCAGCTTGCGGGGCCCCCAGATACGCAGTATTTT. The chain combines TRBV14 with TRBJ2-3; D possibly corresponds to TRBD2 (6 bases). Trimming removed 3 bases at V and 4 bases at J, with 14 bases between. CDR1 and CDR2 (germline): SGHDN, FVKESK. The CDR3 length is 15 residues.